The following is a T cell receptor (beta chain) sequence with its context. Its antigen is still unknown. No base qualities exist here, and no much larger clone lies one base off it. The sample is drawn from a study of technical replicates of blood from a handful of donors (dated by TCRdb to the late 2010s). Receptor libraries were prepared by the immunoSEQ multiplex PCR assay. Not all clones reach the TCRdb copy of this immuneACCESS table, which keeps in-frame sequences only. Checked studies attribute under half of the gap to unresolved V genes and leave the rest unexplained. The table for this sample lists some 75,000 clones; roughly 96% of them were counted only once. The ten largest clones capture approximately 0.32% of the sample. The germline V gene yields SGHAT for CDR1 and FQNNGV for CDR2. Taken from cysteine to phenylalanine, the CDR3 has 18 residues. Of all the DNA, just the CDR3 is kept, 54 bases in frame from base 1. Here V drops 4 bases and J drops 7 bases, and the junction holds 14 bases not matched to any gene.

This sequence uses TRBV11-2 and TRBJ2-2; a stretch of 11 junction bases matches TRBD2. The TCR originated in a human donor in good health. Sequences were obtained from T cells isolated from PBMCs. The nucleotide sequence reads TGTGCCAGCAGCTCCCGACTAGCGGGAAATTATAGGGGCGGGGAGCTGTTTTTT. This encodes CASSSRLAGNYRGGELFF.